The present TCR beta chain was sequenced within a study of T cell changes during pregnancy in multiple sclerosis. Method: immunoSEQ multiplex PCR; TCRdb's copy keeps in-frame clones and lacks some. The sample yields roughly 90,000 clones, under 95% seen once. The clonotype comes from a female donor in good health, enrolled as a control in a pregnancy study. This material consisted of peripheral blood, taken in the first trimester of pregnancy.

The CDR3 DNA follows: TGTGCCAGCAGGCACGGGACAGGGGGAGGGACTGAAGCTTTCTTT. It codes for CASRHGTGGGTEAFF. The chain combines TRBV6-6 with TRBJ1-1, with TRBD1 matching 11 bases. With 6 bases clipped from V and 5 bases from J, the junction kept 8 bases outside the gene matches. The CDR3 runs to 15 residues. Germline V gene sequence: CDR1 MNHNY, CDR2 SVGAGI (reference sequence).